This is a list of T cell receptor beta chains from one sample in a study of cytomegalovirus exposure and HLA in healthy donors. The method was immunoSEQ multiplex PCR; TCRdb's version includes in-frame clones alone and lacks a portion of them. The sample yields 100,000 to 150,000 clones, roughly 80% seen once. The sequencing sample was made of PBMCs. These receptors all come from a man younger than 30 in good health and CMV-seropositive. Each CDR3 is given with its conserved first and last residue. A D gene is named only where the DNA matches it firmly. Clone size is stated in some rows and not others, as once, few, many or a class when expanded.

CDR3aa,CDR3nt,abundance,d_gene,j_gene,v_gene
CASSPTGDSYNEQFF,TGTGCCTCATCACCAACAGGGGATTCCTACAATGAGCAGTTCTTC,-,TRBD1,TRBJ2-1,TRBV30
CSVAPGQGAGYTF,TGCAGCGTTGCCCCGGGACAGGGGGCGGGCTACACCTTC,-,TRBD1,TRBJ1-2,TRBV29-1
CASSEGQGAKRDTEAFF,TGTGCCAGCAGTGAAGGGCAGGGGGCAAAAAGGGACACTGAAGCTTTCTTT,-,TRBD1,TRBJ1-1,TRBV6-1
CASGLVLGGLGQNTEAFF,TGTGCTAGTGGTTTGGTACTCGGGGGGCTTGGACAGAACACTGAAGCTTTCTTT,-,-,TRBJ1-1,TRBV12-5
CAWSDDSRQPQHF,TGTGCCTGGAGTGATGACAGTAGGCAGCCCCAGCATTTT,-,-,TRBJ1-5,TRBV30
CASRPPPDRVSKNTEAFF,TGTGCCAGTAGACCTCCCCCTGACAGGGTCAGTAAGAACACTGAAGCTTTCTTT,-,TRBD1,TRBJ1-1,TRBV19
CASTKTGTGVTEAFF,TGTGCCAGCACCAAAACCGGGACAGGGGTTACTGAAGCTTTCTTT,-,TRBD1,TRBJ1-1,TRBV6-5
CASSLLGGRTNTGELFF,TGTGCCAGCAGCTTATTAGGGGGCCGAACGAACACCGGGGAGCTGTTTTTT,-,TRBD1,TRBJ2-2,TRBV5-4
CASSQVAGTQYF,TGCGCCAGCAGCCAAGTGGCGGGTACGCAGTATTTT,few,-,TRBJ2-3,TRBV4-3
CASSGTSLGELFF,TGTGCCAGCTCCGGGACTAGCCTCGGGGAGCTGTTTTTT,-,TRBD2,TRBJ2-2,TRBV18
CAISPQGWTEAFF,TGTGCCATCAGTCCACAGGGGTGGACTGAAGCTTTCTTT,-,TRBD1,TRBJ1-1,TRBV10-3
CAWSGAREQFF,TGTGCCTGGAGTGGGGCCAGGGAGCAGTTCTTC,-,-,TRBJ2-1,TRBV30
CASTMAGGASTGKLFF,TGTGCCAGTACTATGGCAGGGGGCGCGAGCACCGGGAAGCTGTTTTTT,-,TRBD1,TRBJ2-2,TRBV19
CASSSGSSYTEAFF,TGTGCCAGCAGCTCGGGAAGTAGCTACACTGAAGCTTTCTTT,few,-,TRBJ1-1,TRBV6-5
CASSEIRGGRLNTEAFF,TGTGCCAGCAGTGAAATTCGGGGGGGGAGGCTGAACACTGAAGCTTTCTTT,-,-,TRBJ1-1,TRBV2
CASTGLAGGEQFF,TGTGCCAGCACCGGACTAGCGGGGGGAGAGCAGTTCTTC,-,TRBD2,TRBJ2-1,TRBV6-4
CASSFGGGGDRNEKLFF,TGTGCCAGTAGTTTTGGTGGCGGCGGAGATCGGAATGAAAAACTGTTTTTT,-,-,TRBJ1-4,TRBV19
CATELGGAYEQYF,TGTGCCACCGAACTCGGAGGCGCCTACGAGCAGTACTTC,-,-,TRBJ2-7,TRBV25-1
CASGPGVEKLFF,TGTGCCAGCGGCCCAGGGGTCGAAAAACTGTTTTTT,-,-,TRBJ1-4,TRBV5-5
CASSEEYPGNSPLHF,TGTGCCAGCAGTGAAGAATATCCGGGTAATTCACCCCTCCACTTT,-,-,TRBJ1-6,TRBV6-1
CASSQGPSGGETQYF,TGCGCCAGCAGCCAAGGTCCTAGCGGGGGAGAGACCCAGTACTTC,-,TRBD2,TRBJ2-5,TRBV4-1
CAWSGGSRTSGYDTQYF,TGTGCCTGGAGTGGGGGGTCCCGGACTAGCGGGTATGATACGCAGTATTTT,once,TRBD2,TRBJ2-3,TRBV30
CASTSWGTQSPAAKNIQYF,TGTGCCAGCACCTCCTGGGGCACCCAATCCCCCGCAGCCAAAAACATTCAGTACTTC,-,-,TRBJ2-4,TRBV5-6
CASTSRGISYEQYF,TGTGCCAGCACCAGCAGGGGGATCTCCTACGAGCAGTACTTC,-,TRBD1,TRBJ2-7,TRBV5-6
CATSRVLGAQETQYF,TGTGCCACCAGCAGAGTGTTGGGGGCTCAAGAGACCCAGTACTTC,-,-,TRBJ2-5,TRBV15
CASSLPAADTQYF,TGTGCCAGCAGCTTGCCCGCGGCAGATACGCAGTATTTT,-,-,TRBJ2-3,TRBV5-6
CASSEVGTESYGYTF,TGTGCCAGCAGTGAAGTAGGTACGGAGAGTTATGGCTACACCTTC,-,-,TRBJ1-2,TRBV6-1
CASSLAGQGFDEQYF,TGCGCCAGCAGCTTGGCGGGACAGGGGTTCGACGAGCAGTACTTC,-,TRBD1,TRBJ2-7,TRBV5-1
CASSIGTSGTYEQYF,TGTGCCAGCAGCATCGGGACTAGCGGTACCTACGAGCAGTACTTC,-,TRBD2,TRBJ2-7,TRBV11-2
CATSRDLVTSYEQYF,TGTGCCACCAGCAGAGACTTGGTAACTTCCTACGAGCAGTACTTC,-,-,TRBJ2-7,TRBV15
CASSGGTEGTGELFF,TGTGCCAGCTCCGGCGGGACAGAGGGCACCGGGGAGCTGTTTTTT,-,-,TRBJ2-2,TRBV5-4
CASSQVISGRARDTQYF,TGCGCCAGCAGCCAAGTTATTAGCGGGAGGGCCAGAGATACGCAGTATTTT,-,TRBD2,TRBJ2-3,TRBV4-3
CASSLDDRVKGNTIYF,TGTGCCAGCAGCTTAGACGACAGGGTCAAGGGAAACACCATATATTTT,-,TRBD1,TRBJ1-3,TRBV7-9
CASSLGQGTSGNTIYF,TGCGCCAGCAGTCTCGGACAGGGAACCTCTGGAAACACCATATATTTT,-,TRBD1,TRBJ1-3,TRBV10-1
CASSLSGTAKEAFF,TGTGCCAGCAGTTTGAGTGGTACAGCCAAAGAAGCTTTCTTT,once,-,TRBJ1-1,TRBV28
CASSQVASGYNEQFF,TGCGCCAGCAGCCAAGTGGCTAGCGGTTACAATGAGCAGTTCTTC,-,TRBD2,TRBJ2-1,TRBV4-3
CASSFAVQGSYYEQYF,TGTGCCAGCAGCTTTGCTGTGCAGGGAAGCTACTACGAGCAGTACTTC,-,-,TRBJ2-7,TRBV7-2
CASSLLSDGYTF,TGTGCCAGCAGCTTGTTGAGCGATGGCTACACCTTC,-,-,TRBJ1-2,TRBV5-6
CASSQEPSVNTGELFF,TGCGCCAGCAGCCAAGAACCTAGCGTCAACACCGGGGAGCTGTTTTTT,-,-,TRBJ2-2,TRBV4-3
CASSQDRGTSTDTQYF,TGCGCCAGCAGCCAGGACAGGGGGACGAGCACAGATACGCAGTATTTT,-,TRBD1,TRBJ2-3,TRBV4-3
CASSYSNTNQPQHF,TGTGCCAGCAGTTACTCGAACACAAATCAGCCCCAGCATTTT,few,-,TRBJ1-5,TRBV6-5
CASSGGTGSSYEQYF,TGTGCCAGCAGTGGCGGGACAGGGTCCTCCTACGAGCAGTACTTC,-,TRBD1,TRBJ2-7,TRBV25-1
CSSSLTGTDGYTF,TGTTCCAGCAGCTTGACAGGGACGGATGGCTACACCTTC,-,TRBD1,TRBJ1-2,TRBV7-9
CASSHGVTGSSYEQYF,TGTGCCAGCAGCCATGGCGTGACAGGGTCCTCCTACGAGCAGTACTTC,-,TRBD1,TRBJ2-7,TRBV4-2
CASSLTTGLPTGELFF,TGTGCCAGCAGCTTGACTACAGGGCTACCGACCGGGGAGCTGTTTTTT,-,-,TRBJ2-2,TRBV7-9
CASSRGTEQETQYF,TGCGCCAGCAGCCGGGGGACAGAGCAAGAGACCCAGTACTTC,few,-,TRBJ2-5,TRBV5-1
CASSLVGRGEDEKLFF,TGTGCCAGCAGCTTAGTCGGACGGGGGGAGGATGAAAAACTGTTTTTT,-,-,TRBJ1-4,TRBV7-9
CASSQEPQGSYEQYF,TGCGCCAGCAGCCAAGAACCACAGGGATCCTACGAGCAGTACTTC,-,-,TRBJ2-7,TRBV4-3
CASSIPQADTQYF,TGTGCCAGTAGTATACCGCAGGCAGATACGCAGTATTTT,-,-,TRBJ2-3,TRBV19
CASSRSTGELFF,TGTGCCAGCTCACGTAGCACCGGGGAGCTGTTTTTT,-,-,TRBJ2-2,TRBV18
CASSERRAGSYEQYF,TGTGCCAGCAGTGAGAGGAGGGCTGGTTCCTACGAGCAGTACTTC,-,-,TRBJ2-7,TRBV2
CASNRDRNTEAFF,TGCGCCAGCAACCGGGACAGGAACACTGAAGCTTTCTTT,-,TRBD1,TRBJ1-1,TRBV5-1
CASTAGTGFSNEQFF,TGTGCCAGCACCGCCGGGACAGGGTTTTCTAATGAGCAGTTCTTC,few,TRBD1,TRBJ2-1,TRBV6-5